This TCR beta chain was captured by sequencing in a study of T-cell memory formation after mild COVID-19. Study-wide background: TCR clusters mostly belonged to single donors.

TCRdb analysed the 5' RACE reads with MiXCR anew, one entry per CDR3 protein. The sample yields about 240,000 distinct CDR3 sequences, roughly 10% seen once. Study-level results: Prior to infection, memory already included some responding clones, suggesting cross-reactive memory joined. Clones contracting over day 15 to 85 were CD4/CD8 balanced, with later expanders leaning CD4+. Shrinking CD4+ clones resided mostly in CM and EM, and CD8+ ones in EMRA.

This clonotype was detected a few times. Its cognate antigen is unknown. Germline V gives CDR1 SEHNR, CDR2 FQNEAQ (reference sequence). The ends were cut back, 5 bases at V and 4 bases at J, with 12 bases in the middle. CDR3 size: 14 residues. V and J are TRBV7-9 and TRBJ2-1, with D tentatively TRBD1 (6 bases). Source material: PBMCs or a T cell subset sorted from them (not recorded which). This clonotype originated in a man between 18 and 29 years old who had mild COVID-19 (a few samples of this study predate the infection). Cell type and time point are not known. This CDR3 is CASSTGQTYNEQFF. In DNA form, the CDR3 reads TGTGCCAGCAGCACCGGACAGACGTACAATGAGCAGTTCTTC.